This TCR beta chain was recorded in a study of shared clonotypes between healthy human individuals. Whole-study findings and limits: Several donors showed sharing of approximately 4.7% of naive CD4 clonotypes.

J gave up 6 bases and V 5 bases, and 5 bases lay outside the gene matches. Germline lookup yields CDR1 SGHVS and CDR2 FQNEAQ. The CDR3 has 15 amino acids. About this clone itself: Its matching antigen is unknown.

Clones were read by immunoSEQ multiplex PCR, and TCRdb kept only the in-frame ones, dropping some. The sample yields some 740,000 clones, almost 95% seen once. Terminally differentiated effector memory CD45RA+ cells were excluded from the naive CD8 cells, which were CD45RO-negative and positively selected for CCR7. The chain joins TRBV7-8 to TRBJ2-1, with TRBD2 matching 12 bases. The origin of this receptor is a man aged 25 to 45 in good health. Sequenced sample: naive CD8+ T cells sorted from blood. The DNA for the CDR3 is TGTGCCAGCAGCAGCCTAGCGGGAGGGGGCAATGAGCAGTTCTTC. It translates to CASSSLAGGGNEQFF. The full variable domain, its missing parts supplied by reference TRBV7-8 and TRBJ2-1, is GAGVSQSPRYKVAKRGQDVALRCDPISGHVSLFWYQQALGQGPEFLTYFQNEAQLDKSGLPSDRFFAERPEGSVSTLKIQRTQQEDSAVYLCASSSLAGGGNEQFFGPGTRLTVL.